One sample yielded the 6 T cell receptor beta chains listed below, sequenced in a study of blood T cell repertoires in COVID-19. Repertoires were generated with immunoSEQ multiplex PCR, while TCRdb's copy carries only in-frame clones and drops some. Here the sample spans over 150,000 clones, about four fifths being singletons. Material: peripheral blood. The receptors shown here come from a man aged 70 or older with active or convalescent COVID-19.

The chain employs TRBV7-8 and TRBJ1-5; 7 bases map to TRBD1. The V and J ends lost 5 bases and 1 base, in that order; junction bases with no gene match: 11. CDR1 is SGHVS and CDR2 is FQNEAQ in the germline V gene. The CDR3 spans 17 residues. The CDR3 region is CASSPWLDRASNQPQHF. CDR3 bases: TGTGCCAGCAGCCCATGGTTAGACAGGGCAAGCAATCAGCCCCAGCATTTT.

This clone was found many times. The J gene is TRBJ1-5, the V gene TRBV5-5; D is unclear. The CDR3 length is 14 residues. Germline CDR1 reads SGHKS; CDR2 reads YYEKEE (reference sequence). V was pared by 4 bases and J by 12 bases, with 20 bases between. In DNA form, the CDR3 reads TGTGCCAGCAGCCTGGGAGGAGTCAGCCGGGACCAGCATTTT. It specifies CASSLGGVSRDQHF.

The chain joins TRBV29-1 to TRBJ2-7; TRBD1 agrees at 12 bases. Germline V CDR1 and CDR2: SQVTM, ANQGSEA. The J segment lost 2 bases and the V segment lost 7 bases, leaving 3 bases of the junction unmatched. The CDR3 runs to 13 residues. CDR3 sequence reads: CSARDRGPYEQYF. CDR3 nucleotide sequence: TGCAGCGCCAGGGACAGGGGGCCCTACGAGCAGTACTTC.

The gene calls are TRBV11-3 and TRBJ1-3; D remains ambiguous. V was pared by 1 base and J by 0 bases, with 10 bases between. From germline, CDR1 is SGHNT and CDR2 YENEEA. The CDR3 has 16 amino acids. The CDR3 reads CASSLGADISGNTIYF. The CDR3 DNA reads TGTGCCAGCAGCTTAGGGGCCGATATCTCTGGAAACACCATATATTTT.

The gene calls are TRBV9 and TRBJ2-7; 9 nucleotides line up with TRBD1. The CDR3 totals 16 residues. Trimming at V came to 4 bases and at J to 3 bases, leaving 11 bases not matched to a gene. Per germline, CDR1 SGDLS and CDR2 YYNGEE. The CDR3 region has the DNA TGTGCCAGCAGCCCGAGAGGGGACAGGGTGGACTACGAGCAGTACTTC. Amino acids: CASSPRGDRVDYEQYF.

J is TRBJ1-5 and V is TRBV29-1, with a possible D match to TRBD1 (6 bases). V lost 4 bases to trimming and J lost 1 base, with 8 bases between them. CDR1 SQVTM and CDR2 ANQGSEA come from the germline V gene. This CDR3 has 13 residues. CDR3 in DNA: TGCAGCGTTGGAGGGGGAAGCAATCAGCCCCAGCATTTT. Residues: CSVGGGSNQPQHF.